What follows is one T cell receptor beta chain and its context. Generated by immunoSEQ multiplex PCR, the TCRdb table keeps only in-frame clones and is missing some. The sample contains 35,000 to 50,000 clones, 80% to 90% of which appear only once. This sample was included in a study of blood T cell repertoires in COVID-19. This CDR3 has 13 residues. The germline CDR1 and CDR2 sequences are SNHLY and FYNNEI. The V end lost 5 bases, the J end lost 8 bases, and 15 bases lay between the germline ends. This sequence originates from a woman aged 65 to 85 in a cohort sampled during active COVID-19. The J gene is TRBJ1-2, the V gene TRBV2; D is unclear. Material for sequencing was peripheral blood. The CDR3 spells CASSYRREVGYTF. CDR3 DNA: TGTGCCAGCAGTTACCGACGGGAGGTAGGCTACACCTTC.